Listed below are T cell receptor beta chains from one sample, sequenced in a study of blood T cell repertoires in COVID-19. Assay used: immunoSEQ multiplex PCR; TCRdb lists only in-frame clones, some missing. The sample has 350,000 to 450,000 clones, 83% seen once; the top ten hold about 4.8%. The source material was PBMCs or T cells enriched from blood (not recorded which). The receptors shown here come from a woman aged 50 to 60 who had recovered from COVID-19. Both conserved end residues are part of each CDR3. D genes are given only for firm matches. The size entry is marked missing in some rows and otherwise reads once, few, many or a size class.

CASSQGGGETQYF	TGTGCCAGCAGCCAGGGCGGGGGAGAGACCCAGTACTTC	-	TRBJ2-5	TRBV14	TRBD2
CASSQAGDGGYTF	TGTGCCAGCAGCCAAGCAGGGGATGGTGGCTACACCTTC	-	TRBJ1-2	TRBV3-1/TRBV3-2	-
CASSLGGGAVEYGYTF	TGCGCCAGCAGCTTGGGAGGGGGCGCGGTAGAATATGGCTACACCTTC	-	TRBJ1-2	TRBV5-1	TRBD1
CASIQGGNSPLHF	TGTGCCAGCATCCAAGGGGGTAATTCACCCCTCCACTTT	-	TRBJ1-6	TRBV12-3/TRBV12-4	-
CASSLTSGRTDTQYF	TGTGCCAGCAGCCTGACTAGCGGGAGGACAGATACGCAGTATTTT	once	TRBJ2-3	TRBV7-6	TRBD2
CSASPPSGSSYNEQFF	TGCAGTGCTAGTCCCCCTAGCGGGTCCTCCTACAATGAGCAGTTCTTC	-	TRBJ2-1	TRBV20-1	TRBD2
CASNLNGGTGELFF	TGTGCCAGCAATTTAAACGGGGGAACCGGGGAGCTGTTTTTT	-	TRBJ2-2	TRBV9	-
CASRHNTGTGQYF	TGTGCCAGCAGACACAATACAGGGACGGGACAGTACTTC	-	TRBJ2-7	TRBV12-3/TRBV12-4	-
CAWSISRNLGTGGTHQPQHF	TGTGCCTGGAGTATTTCTAGGAACCTAGGGACAGGGGGAACACATCAGCCCCAGCATTTT	-	TRBJ1-5	TRBV30	TRBD1
CASSAPGGTDTQYF	TGTGCCAGCAGCGCCCCGGGGGGCACAGATACGCAGTATTTT	-	TRBJ2-3	TRBV9	-
CASSLTDRATGNTIYF	TGTGCCAGCAGCCTAACGGACAGGGCAACTGGAAACACCATATATTTT	-	TRBJ1-3	TRBV9	TRBD1
CASGITQGTYEQYF	TGTGCCAGCGGCATCACCCAGGGTACCTACGAGCAGTACTTC	-	TRBJ2-7	TRBV7-2	-
CATSRDSVNTEAFF	TGTGCCACCAGCAGAGATTCCGTCAACACTGAAGCTTTCTTT	-	TRBJ1-1	TRBV15	-
CASSDSSIGLLWDSLGNTIYF	TGTGCCAGCAGTGACTCGTCGATTGGGCTCCTTTGGGACAGCCTTGGAAACACCATATATTTT	-	TRBJ1-3	TRBV6-4	TRBD1
CAWGQGAYSRYF	-	-	TRBJ2-7	TRBV30	-
CASSLSGRTDTQYF	TGTGCCAGCAGCTTGTCTGGCAGAACAGATACGCAGTATTTT	-	TRBJ2-3	TRBV5-6	-
CASSLAGSYNEQFF	TGTGCCAGCAGCCTAGCGGGGTCCTACAATGAGCAGTTCTTC	-	TRBJ2-1	TRBV27	TRBD2
CAISESNIPAGGSTQYF	TGTGCCATCAGTGAGTCGAATATTCCAGCGGGAGGGTCTACGCAGTATTTT	-	TRBJ2-3	TRBV10-3	TRBD2
CAGSGGSYNEQFF	TGCGCCGGCTCAGGGGGCTCCTACAATGAGCAGTTCTTC	-	TRBJ2-1	TRBV5-1	TRBD1
CASSEALGLSGTEAFF	TGTGCCAGCAGTGAAGCATTAGGACTATCGGGCACTGAAGCTTTCTTT	-	TRBJ1-1	TRBV2	-
CASSQSGQGAGGYTF	TGTGCCAGCAGCCAGTCGGGACAGGGGGCTGGGGGCTACACCTTC	-	TRBJ1-2	TRBV3-1/TRBV3-2	TRBD1
CASSHSTPGTETYEQYF	TGTGCCAGCAGCCATTCCACCCCCGGGACAGAGACCTACGAGCAGTACTTC	once	TRBJ2-7	TRBV3-1/TRBV3-2	TRBD1
CASSEQGGYTF	TGTGCCAGCAGTGAACAGGGGGGCTACACCTTC	-	TRBJ1-2	TRBV2	-
CASSYRLNTGELFF	TGTGCCAGCAGTTACCGACTGAACACCGGGGAGCTGTTTTTT	-	TRBJ2-2	TRBV6-2/TRBV6-3	-
CASSLGGGAYNEQFF	TGTGCCAGCAGCTTAGGAGGGGGCGCCTACAATGAGCAGTTCTTC	-	TRBJ2-1	TRBV7-8	TRBD1
CASSRPDSFNYEQYF	TGCGCCAGCAGCCGGCCCGACAGTTTTAACTACGAGCAGTACTTC	-	TRBJ2-7	TRBV5-1	-
CASSQGGVGITEAFF	TGTGCCAGCAGTCAGGGAGGGGTTGGTATCACTGAAGCTTTCTTT	-	TRBJ1-1	TRBV6-6	-
CASRRTGASNTGELFF	TGTGCCAGTAGACGAACAGGAGCTTCGAACACCGGGGAGCTGTTTTTT	-	TRBJ2-2	TRBV19	-
CASSPADGKNIQYF	TGTGCCAGCAGCCCAGCGGACGGAAAAAACATTCAGTACTTC	-	TRBJ2-4	TRBV9	-
CASSFATGGSYNEQFF	TGTGCCAGCAGCTTCGCGACAGGGGGCTCCTACAATGAGCAGTTCTTC	-	TRBJ2-1	TRBV11-2	TRBD1
CASSPVGGITDTQYF	TGTGCCAGCAGCCCAGTCGGGGGAATCACAGATACGCAGTATTTT	-	TRBJ2-3	TRBV7-9	-
CASSYPRQGAVDEQFF	TGTGCCAGCAGCTACCCCAGACAGGGGGCGGTCGATGAGCAGTTCTTC	-	TRBJ2-1	TRBV5-4	TRBD1
CASSPSGVTDTQYF	TGTGCCAGCAGCCCTAGCGGGGTTACAGATACGCAGTATTTT	few	TRBJ2-3	TRBV5-4	TRBD2
CASSQEVGGVYGYTF	TGTGCCAGCAGCCAAGAAGTAGGGGGGGTCTATGGCTACACCTTC	few	TRBJ1-2	TRBV3-1/TRBV3-2	-
CASSSQGTEAFF	TGTGCCAGCAGCTCGCAGGGGACTGAAGCTTTCTTT	-	TRBJ1-1	TRBV7-2	-
CATSRGLAGTTDTQYF	TGTGCCACCAGCAGAGGACTAGCGGGAACCACAGATACGCAGTATTTT	-	TRBJ2-3	TRBV15	TRBD2
CASSLDPGNTGELFF	TGTGCCAGCAGCTTGGATCCGGGGAACACCGGGGAGCTGTTTTTT	once	TRBJ2-2	TRBV5-5	-
CASSQDRRGETQYF	TGTGCCAGCAGCCAAGATAGGCGGGGAGAGACCCAGTACTTC	-	TRBJ2-5	TRBV4-2	-
CAWSRQGEEKLFF	TGTGCCTGGAGTCGGCAGGGGGAGGAAAAACTGTTTTTT	-	TRBJ1-4	TRBV30	TRBD1
CASSLTSGRTDTQYF	TGTGCCAGCTCACTGACTAGCGGGAGAACAGATACGCAGTATTTT	-	TRBJ2-3	TRBV18	TRBD2
CASSLLGFGSGSYNEQFF	TGTGCCAGCAGTTTATTAGGGTTTGGATCGGGGTCCTACAATGAGCAGTTCTTC	-	TRBJ2-1	TRBV27	-